This record looks at one T cell receptor beta chain sequence and its context. Seattle patient enrollment occurred during active infection, with longitudinal follow-up thereafter. The sample belongs to a study of blood T cell repertoires in COVID-19. Overall study context: PBMCs, B-cell-depleted T cells, or T cells provided the cDNA or gDNA that made up the material.

The CDR3 sequence is 15 residues long. The V end lost 3 bases, the J end lost 0 bases, and 8 bases lay between the germline ends. Germline-derived CDR1 and CDR2 are KGHDR and SFDVKD. Repertoires were generated with immunoSEQ multiplex PCR, while TCRdb's copy carries only in-frame clones and drops some. Of some 300,000 clones in the sample, 86% were seen once. Sequenced input: peripheral blood. The chain is built from TRBV24-1 and TRBJ2-1; D may be TRBD2 (5 bases). The source is a woman aged 70-85 years with COVID-19, enrolled during active disease. CDR3 coding DNA: TGTGCCACCAGTGATAGGAGGAGCTCCTACAATGAGCAGTTCTTC. It encodes CATSDRRSSYNEQFF.